This T cell receptor beta chain was retrieved from a study of blood T cells in healthy people across ages. The length of the CDR3 is 18 residues. V lost 4 bases, J lost 0 bases, and 6 bases stayed unmatched. Per the germline V gene, CDR1 is SGDLS and CDR2 is YYNGEE. This clonotype occurred a few times. Combining a sample-barcoded 5' primer with a J-beta primer mix, a second PCR ran for about 6 to 11 cycles. TCRdb recomputed calls from the 5' RACE reads with MiXCR, one row per CDR3 protein. The table lists hundreds of thousands of distinct CDR3 sequences, around 30% of them singletons, with roughly a sixth in the top ten.

Sequencing was performed on blood. The J gene is TRBJ2-2, the V gene TRBV9; 13 bases fit TRBD2. The receptor comes from a woman of 80 years or more in good health. In DNA form, the CDR3 reads TGTGCCAGCAGCTCCGGGACTAGCGGGGTGACGAACACCGGGGAGCTGTTTTTT. It codes for CASSSGTSGVTNTGELFF.